This TCR beta chain was identified in a study of blood T cell repertoires in COVID-19. V was clipped by 0 bases and J by 8 bases; unmatched bases: 9. Germline CDR1 is LGHDT and CDR2 is YNNKEL (reference sequence). The CDR3 consists of 15 residues. In the original analysis: Cell counts per sample came from amplifying reference gene primers. Repertoires were generated with immunoSEQ multiplex PCR, while TCRdb's copy carries only in-frame clones and drops some. D and trimming were read from the DNA, whereas the V and J calls and clone size are those reported in that table. The repertoire holds approximately 80,000 clones, roughly 87% seen once, with around 1% in the top ten.

This rearrangement joins TRBV3-1 (or the pseudogene TRBV3-2) to TRBJ1-2, with 7 bases lining up with TRBD1. This receptor was obtained from a woman aged 45-60 years in a cohort sampled during active COVID-19. The sequenced material came from peripheral blood. The CDR3 DNA follows: TGTGCCAGCAGCCAAGATCTAGGCAGGGGGAGGGGCTACACCTTC. Protein product: CASSQDLGRGRGYTF.